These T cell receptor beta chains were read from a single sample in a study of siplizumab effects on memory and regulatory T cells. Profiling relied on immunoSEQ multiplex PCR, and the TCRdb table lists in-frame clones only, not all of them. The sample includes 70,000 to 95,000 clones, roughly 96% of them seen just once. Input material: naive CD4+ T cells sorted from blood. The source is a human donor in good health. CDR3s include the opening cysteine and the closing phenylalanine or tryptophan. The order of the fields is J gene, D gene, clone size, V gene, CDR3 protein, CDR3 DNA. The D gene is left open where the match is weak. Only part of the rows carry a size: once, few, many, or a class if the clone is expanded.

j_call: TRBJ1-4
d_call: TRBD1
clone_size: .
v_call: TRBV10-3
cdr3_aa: CAISGTGGFEKLFF
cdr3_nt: TGTGCCATCAGTGGCACAGGGGGCTTTGAAAAACTGTTTTTT

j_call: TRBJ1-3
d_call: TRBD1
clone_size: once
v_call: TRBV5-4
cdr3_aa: CASSSQTGLGNTIYF
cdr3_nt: TGTGCCAGCAGCTCACAGACAGGGCTGGGAAACACCATATATTTT

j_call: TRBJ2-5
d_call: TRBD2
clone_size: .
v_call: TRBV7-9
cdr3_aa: CASSQNPGLAGGEETQYF
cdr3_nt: TGTGCCAGCAGCCAAAATCCGGGACTAGCGGGAGGAGAAGAGACCCAGTACTTC

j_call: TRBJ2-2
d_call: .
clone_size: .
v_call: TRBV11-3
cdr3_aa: CASSLDSTGELFF
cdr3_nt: TGTGCCAGCAGCTTGGACAGTACCGGGGAGCTGTTTTTT

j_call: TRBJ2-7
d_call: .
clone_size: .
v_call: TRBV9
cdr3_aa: CASSVDSQPYEQYF
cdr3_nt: TGTGCCAGCAGCGTAGACAGCCAACCATACGAGCAGTACTTC

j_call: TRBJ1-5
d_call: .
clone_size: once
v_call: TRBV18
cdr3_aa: CASSSGTSDQPQHF
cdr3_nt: TGTGCCAGCTCATCCGGGACGAGTGATCAGCCCCAGCATTTT

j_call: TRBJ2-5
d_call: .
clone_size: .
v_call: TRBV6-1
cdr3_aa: CASSEAGGFQETQYF
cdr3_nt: TGTGCCAGCAGTGAAGCTGGGGGCTTTCAAGAGACCCAGTACTTC

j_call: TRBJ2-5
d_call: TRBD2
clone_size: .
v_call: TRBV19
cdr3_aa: CASNSGTSGAYQETQYF
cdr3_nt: TGTGCCAGTAACTCCGGGACTAGCGGGGCGTACCAAGAGACCCAGTACTTC

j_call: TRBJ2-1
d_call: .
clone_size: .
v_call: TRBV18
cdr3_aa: CASSPYVVAQPLEQFF
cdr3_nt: TGTGCCAGCTCACCGTATGTGGTCGCCCAGCCCCTTGAGCAGTTCTTC

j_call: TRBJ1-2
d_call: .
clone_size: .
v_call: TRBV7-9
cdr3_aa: CASSLGSPYGYTF
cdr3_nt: TGTGCCAGCAGCTTAGGTTCCCCATATGGCTACACCTTC

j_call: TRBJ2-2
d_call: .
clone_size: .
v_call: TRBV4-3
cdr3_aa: CASSQDIGANTGELFF
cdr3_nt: TGCGCCAGCAGCCAAGATATAGGGGCGAACACCGGGGAGCTGTTTTTT

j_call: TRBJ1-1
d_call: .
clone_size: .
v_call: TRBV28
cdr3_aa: CASSLRGQAFF
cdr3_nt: TGTGCCAGCAGTTTACGGGGGCAGGCTTTCTTT

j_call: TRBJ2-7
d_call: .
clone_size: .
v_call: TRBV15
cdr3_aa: CATSRDRKGMSYEQYF
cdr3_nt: TGTGCCACCAGCAGAGATCGTAAAGGGATGTCGTACGAGCAGTACTTC

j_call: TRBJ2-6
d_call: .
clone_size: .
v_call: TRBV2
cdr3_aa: CASLAVAGANVLTF
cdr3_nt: TGTGCCAGCTTAGCCGTAGCCGGGGCCAACGTCCTGACTTTC

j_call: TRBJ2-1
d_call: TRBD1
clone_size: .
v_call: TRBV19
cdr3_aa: CASSTGQTHNEQFF
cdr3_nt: TGTGCCAGTAGTACGGGACAGACCCACAATGAGCAGTTCTTC

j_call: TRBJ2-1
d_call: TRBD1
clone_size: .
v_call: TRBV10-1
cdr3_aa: CASSASGTVTYNEQFF
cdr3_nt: TGCGCCAGCAGTGCCTCCGGGACAGTAACCTACAATGAGCAGTTCTTC

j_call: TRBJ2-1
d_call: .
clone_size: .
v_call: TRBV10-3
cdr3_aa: CASGTLYNEQFF
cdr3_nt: TGTGCCAGCGGGACACTCTACAATGAGCAGTTCTTC

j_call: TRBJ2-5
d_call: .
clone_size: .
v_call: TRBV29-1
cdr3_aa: CSVEGRLAQETQYF
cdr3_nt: TGCAGCGTTGAAGGGCGGCTAGCCCAAGAGACCCAGTACTTC